Listed here are 2 T cell receptor beta chains from one sample, sequenced in a study of tumor and adjacent non-tumor tissue in lung cancer. Three rounds of nested PCR, following a modified ARM-PCR protocol, produced the TCRbeta library. TCRdb re-derived calls from the multiplex PCR reads in MiXCR, one entry per CDR3 protein. The sample consists of 100,000 or so distinct CDR3 sequences, 80% of them appearing once. The template was RNA from unsorted bulk tissue. Distant lung tissue was collected more than 3 cm away from the tumor edge. Sequencing used distant non-tumor lung tissue. These receptors all stem from a man between 60 and 75 years old with small cell lung cancer.

In this sample, this clonotype turned up once. The rearrangement uses TRBV4-2 and TRBJ2-7; the D is unclear. This CDR3 is built from 12 residues. Germline V gene lookup returns CDR1 LGHNA and CDR2 YNFKEQ. The CDR3 protein is CTSSQEGGEQYF. The CDR3 DNA reads as TGTACAAGCAGCCAAGAAGGTGGGGAGCAGTACTTC.

Notes on this clonotype: One end of the junction does not line up with germline, which may come from a read error. CDR3 residues: CASGQTRGSERFF. The CDR3 DNA sequence: TGTGCCAGCGGACAGACGCGGGGCAGTGAGCGGTTCTTC. The J gene is TRBJ2-1, the V gene TRBV6-5, with D perhaps given as TRBD1 or TRBD2 (6 bases each). This CDR3 region has 13 residues. The germline V gene encodes CDR1 MNHEY and CDR2 SVGAGI.